This TCR beta chain originates from a study of PD-L1 blockade in urothelial cancer (dated by TCRdb to between 2016 and 2019). Turning to the overall study: All patients started therapy in the mid-2010s and received atezolizumab 1,200 mg intravenously every 3 weeks. An ECOG performance status of 0 or 1 was recorded for the patients, and 0 to 3 prior chemotherapy regimens had been received by the patients. Pretreatment tumor samples, along with matched peripheral blood serially collected before and after atezolizumab treatment, were subjected to TCR sequencing. Twenty-five of 29 patients were males with bladder-origin urothelial cancer, and about 60% of the 29 reported a prior smoking history. In the same patients who had TCR sequencing, pretreatment tumors also underwent whole exome sequencing and RNA sequencing. Somatic, immune and clinical correlates of response to PD-L1 blockade with atezolizumab in urothelial cancer were the focus of an exploratory multi-omic analysis. Blood samples were analyzed at two time points: 3 weeks after treatment start (second dose) and 6 weeks after treatment start. Durable clinical benefit meant progression-free survival longer than 6 months, and TCR features were also tested against progression-free and overall survival. Several patients achieved durable clinical benefit and about 19 did not. Approximately 29 patients had pretreatment blood TCR-seq, roughly 24 had at least one posttreatment blood collection, and roughly 24 had tumor TCR-seq. Blood samples gave a median of 141,255 T cells and 82,636 unique TCRs, with a median clonality of 0.080. The full study reports these points: At 3 weeks after the start of treatment, tumor-associated TCR clones in peripheral blood had expanded more in patients with durable benefit (n of about 21, p = 0.022). Small sample size (n ≈ 30) and many exploratory analyses mean the results are intended to be hypothesis-generating. Improved progression-free and overall survival was found to be associated with pretreatment peripheral blood TCR clonality below the median.

About this clone itself: It has no known antigen specificity. No base quality values were provided; no much bigger clone lies one nucleotide off.

Taken with the paper, the label for time point translates to: peripheral blood 6 weeks after treatment start. The cohort comprised 25 to 35 patients with locally advanced or metastatic urothelial carcinoma treated at Memorial Sloan Kettering on a trial protocol. Peripheral blood mononuclear cells were collected pretreatment and during treatment, with between 1 and 8 total time points obtained per patient. The Qiagen DNeasy Blood extraction kit was used to purify genomic DNA from total PBMCs and tumor samples. PBMCs were collected pretreatment and during treatment, and were isolated and stored as previously described. As encoded in the germline V gene (reference sequence), CDR1 is LNHNV while CDR2 is YYDKDF. Trimmed from V: 1 base; trimmed from J: 6 bases; junction bases lacking a gene match: 7. Reading from cysteine to phenylalanine, the CDR3 counts 16 amino acids. Just CDR3 DNA is preserved here, 48 bases in frame from base 1.

Synthetic TCR analog templates were spiked into each PCR to estimate absolute template abundance from read counts. The immunoSEQ assay was used to amplify TCRbeta CDR3 regions from genomic DNA with bias-controlled V and J gene primers. Sequencing of rearranged TCRbeta segments was done at approximately 20X coverage. Per the source publication's procedure: Clustering was used to correct sequencing errors, and CDR3s were annotated against IMGT to assign V, D and J genes. Only productive TCRbeta rearrangements were used in downstream analyses, excluding out-of-frame or stop-codon sequences. Clonality was computed as one minus Shannon entropy normalized by the log of the number of unique productive sequences. Fisher's exact test with Benjamini-Hochberg correction, using a cutoff of adjusted p below 0.01, was how clones that differed between time points or between blood and tumor were identified. TCRdb carries this immuneACCESS record with in-frame sequences only. Its versions omit some clonotypes, under half of them owing to an unresolved V gene in the studies checked, with the rest unexplained. For V, J and clone size, that table is used; D and trimming come from the DNA. This sample has tens of thousands of clones in its table, and almost 90% of those were observed once. Of the sample, around 11% is held by the ten largest clones.

Sequences were derived from PBMCs, sampled around atezolizumab (anti-PD-L1) treatment. This clonotype was obtained from a man in his 60s with urothelial cancer. The chain joins TRBV15 to TRBJ2-7; 12 central nucleotides agree with TRBD1. This receptor has the CDR3 CATSRGSVGQGAEQYF. The nucleotide sequence is TGTGCCACCAGCAGAGGAAGTGTGGGACAGGGGGCCGAGCAGTACTTC.